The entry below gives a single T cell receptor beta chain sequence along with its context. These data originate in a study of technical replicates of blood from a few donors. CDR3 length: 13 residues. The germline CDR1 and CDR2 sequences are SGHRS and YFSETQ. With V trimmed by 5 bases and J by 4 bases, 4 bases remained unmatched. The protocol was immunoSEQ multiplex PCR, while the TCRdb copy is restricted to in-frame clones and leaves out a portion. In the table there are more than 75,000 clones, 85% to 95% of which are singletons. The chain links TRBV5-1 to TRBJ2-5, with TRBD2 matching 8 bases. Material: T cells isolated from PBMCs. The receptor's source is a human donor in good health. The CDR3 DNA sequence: TGCGCCAGCAGTCACGGGGGGGGAGAGACCCAGTACTTC. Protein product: CASSHGGGETQYF.